This T cell receptor (beta chain) was captured by sequencing in a study of T cells in localized non-small cell lung cancer. The germline V gene encodes CDR1 SGHAT and CDR2 FQNNGV. The CDR3 has 14 amino acids. V shed 0 bases and J shed 1 base, with 7 bases lying between them. Clones were read by immunoSEQ multiplex PCR, and TCRdb kept only the in-frame ones, dropping some. The sample has tens of thousands of clones, roughly 75% seen once; the top ten hold around 35%. Material: peripheral blood, obtained before any cancer treatment. This clonotype originated in a male donor aged 60 or over with stage II squamous cell lung carcinoma. The V and J genes are TRBV11-2 and TRBJ2-7, with D uncertain. As DNA, the CDR3 is TGTGCCAGCAGCTTAGAGCGCCAGTCCTACGAGCAGTACTTC. Translating gives CASSLERQSYEQYF. Based on the CDR3 plus reference TRBV11-2 and TRBJ2-7, the full variable domain is EAGVAQSPRYKIIEKRQSVAFWCNPISGHATLYWYQQILGQGPKLLIQFQNNGVVDDSQLPKDRFSAERLKGVDSTLKIQPAKLEDSAVYLCASSLERQSYEQYFGPGTRLTVT.